This paragraph covers one T cell receptor beta chain sequence. The data are from a study of blood T cell repertoires in COVID-19. As for the study in general: In each case, the material was cDNA or gDNA derived from T cells, B-cell-depleted T cells, or PBMCs.

Sequencing used immunoSEQ multiplex PCR; TCRdb keeps in-frame clones, though not all of them. Altogether over 85,000 clones are present, around nine tenths being singletons, with the ten largest covering 15%. Germline V lookup: CDR1 LNHDA, CDR2 SQIVND (reference sequence). The CDR3 is 14 amino acids. J gave up 2 bases and V 0 bases, and 0 bases lay outside the gene matches. The genes are TRBV19 and TRBJ1-2, with 7 bases matching TRBD1. Sample: peripheral blood. The TCR originated in a human donor in a cohort sampled during active COVID-19. CDR3: CASSIDRGNYGYTF. The CDR3 nucleotides are TGTGCCAGTAGTATAGACAGGGGGAACTATGGCTACACCTTC.